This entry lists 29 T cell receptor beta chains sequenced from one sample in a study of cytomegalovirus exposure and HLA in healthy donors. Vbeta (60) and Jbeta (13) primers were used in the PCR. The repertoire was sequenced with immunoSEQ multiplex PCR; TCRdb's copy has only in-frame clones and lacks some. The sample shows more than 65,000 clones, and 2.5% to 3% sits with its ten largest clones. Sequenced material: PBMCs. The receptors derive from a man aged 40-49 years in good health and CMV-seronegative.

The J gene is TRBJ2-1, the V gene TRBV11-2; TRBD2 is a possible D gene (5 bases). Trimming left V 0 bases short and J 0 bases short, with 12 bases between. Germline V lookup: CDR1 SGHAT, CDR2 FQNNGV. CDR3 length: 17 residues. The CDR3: CASSLEGGQSSYNEQFF. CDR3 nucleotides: TGTGCCAGCAGCTTAGAGGGCGGGCAGAGCTCCTACAATGAGCAGTTCTTC.

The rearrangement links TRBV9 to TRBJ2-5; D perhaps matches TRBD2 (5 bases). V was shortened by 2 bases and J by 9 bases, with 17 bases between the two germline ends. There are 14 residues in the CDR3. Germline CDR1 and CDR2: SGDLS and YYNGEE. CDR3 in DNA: TGTGCCAGCAGCGTCTCCTACGAGGGCCGGGCCCAGTACTTC. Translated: CASSVSYEGRAQYF.

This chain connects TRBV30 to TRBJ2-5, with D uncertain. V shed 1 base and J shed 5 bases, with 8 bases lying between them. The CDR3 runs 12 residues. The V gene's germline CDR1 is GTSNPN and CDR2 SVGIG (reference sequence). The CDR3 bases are TGTGCCTGGAGTGCCACCAGGGAGACCCAGTACTTC. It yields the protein CAWSATRETQYF.

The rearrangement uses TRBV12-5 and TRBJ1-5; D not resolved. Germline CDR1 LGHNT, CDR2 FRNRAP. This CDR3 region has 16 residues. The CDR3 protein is CASCAGFKLGNQPQHF. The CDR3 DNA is TGTGCCTCCTGCGCCGGGTTTAAGTTAGGCAATCAGCCCCAGCATTTT. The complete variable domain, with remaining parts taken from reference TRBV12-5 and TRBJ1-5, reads DARVTQTPRHKVTEMGQEVTMRCQPILGHNTVFWYRQTMMQGLELLAYFRNRAPLDDSGMPKDRFSAEMPDATLATLKIQPSEPRDSAVYFCASCAGFKLGNQPQHFGDGTRLSIL.

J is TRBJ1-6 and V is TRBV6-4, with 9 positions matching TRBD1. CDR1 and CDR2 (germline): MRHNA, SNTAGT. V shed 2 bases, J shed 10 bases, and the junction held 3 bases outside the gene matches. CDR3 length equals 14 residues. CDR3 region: CASSDTDRGSPLHF. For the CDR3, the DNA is TGTGCCAGCAGTGACACGGACAGGGGCTCACCCCTCCACTTT.

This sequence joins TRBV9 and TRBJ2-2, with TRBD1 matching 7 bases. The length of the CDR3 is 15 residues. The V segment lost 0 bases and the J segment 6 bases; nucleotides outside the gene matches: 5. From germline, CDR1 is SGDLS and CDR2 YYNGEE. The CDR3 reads CASSVVQGESGELFF. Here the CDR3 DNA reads TGTGCCAGCAGCGTAGTCCAGGGGGAATCCGGGGAGCTGTTTTTT.

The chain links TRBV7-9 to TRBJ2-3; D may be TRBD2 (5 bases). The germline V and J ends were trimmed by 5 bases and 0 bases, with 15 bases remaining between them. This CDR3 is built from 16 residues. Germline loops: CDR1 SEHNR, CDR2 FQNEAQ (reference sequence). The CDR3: CASSPGRTPSTDTQYF. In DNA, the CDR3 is TGTGCCAGCAGCCCGGGCCGGACTCCTAGCACAGATACGCAGTATTTT.

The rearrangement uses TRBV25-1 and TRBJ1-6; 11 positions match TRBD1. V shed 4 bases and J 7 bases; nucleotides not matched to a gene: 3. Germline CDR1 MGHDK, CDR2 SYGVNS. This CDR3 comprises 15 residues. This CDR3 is CASSGDRGRNSPLHF. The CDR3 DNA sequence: TGTGCCAGCAGTGGGGACAGGGGGAGAAATTCACCCCTCCACTTT.

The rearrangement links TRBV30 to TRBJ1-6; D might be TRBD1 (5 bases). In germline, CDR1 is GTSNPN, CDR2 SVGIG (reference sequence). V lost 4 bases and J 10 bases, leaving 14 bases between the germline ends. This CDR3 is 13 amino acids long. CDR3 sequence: CAWTGDGESPLHF. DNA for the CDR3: TGTGCCTGGACGGGGGACGGAGAGTCACCCCTCCACTTT.

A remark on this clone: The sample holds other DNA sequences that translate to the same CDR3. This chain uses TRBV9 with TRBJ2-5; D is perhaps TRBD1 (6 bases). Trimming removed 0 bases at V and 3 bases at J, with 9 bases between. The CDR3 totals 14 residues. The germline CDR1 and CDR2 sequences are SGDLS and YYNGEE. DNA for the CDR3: TGTGCCAGCAGCGTAGGAGGGGGTAAAGAGACCCAGTACTTC. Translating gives CASSVGGGKETQYF.

The CDR3 region is CASSVVGGTSVTGELFF. CDR3 DNA: TGTGCCAGCAGCGTAGTGGGAGGGACTAGCGTCACCGGGGAGCTGTTTTTT. The V and J genes are TRBV9 and TRBJ2-2; TRBD2 matches 10 bases. Germline lookup yields CDR1 SGDLS and CDR2 YYNGEE. V was pared by 0 bases and J by 4 bases, with 6 bases of the junction left unmatched. This CDR3 is built from 17 residues. Drawing the rest from reference TRBV9 and TRBJ2-2, the complete variable domain is DSGVTQTPKHLITATGQRVTLRCSPRSGDLSVYWYQQSLDQGLQFLIQYYNGEERAKGNILERFSAQQFPDLHSELNLSSLELGDSALYFCASSVVGGTSVTGELFFGEGSRLTVL.

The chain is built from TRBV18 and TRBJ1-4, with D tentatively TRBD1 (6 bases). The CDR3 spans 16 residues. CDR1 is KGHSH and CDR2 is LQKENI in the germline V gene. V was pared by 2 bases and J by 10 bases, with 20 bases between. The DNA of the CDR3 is TGTGCCAGCTCACCATCAGCTCAGGGGTCGGGAGGAAAACTGTTTTTT. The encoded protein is CASSPSAQGSGGKLFF.

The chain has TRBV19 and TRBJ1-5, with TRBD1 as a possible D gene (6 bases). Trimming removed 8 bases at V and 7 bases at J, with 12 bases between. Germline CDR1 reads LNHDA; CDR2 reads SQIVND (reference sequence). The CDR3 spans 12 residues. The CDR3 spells CASGGGQQPQHF. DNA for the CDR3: TGTGCCAGTGGCGGGGGGCAACAGCCCCAGCATTTT.

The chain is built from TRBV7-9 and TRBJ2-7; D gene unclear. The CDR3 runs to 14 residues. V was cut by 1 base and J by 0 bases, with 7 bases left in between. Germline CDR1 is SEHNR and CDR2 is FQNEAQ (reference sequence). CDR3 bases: TGTGCCAGCAGCTTAGATATTCGCTCCTACGAGCAGTACTTC. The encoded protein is CASSLDIRSYEQYF.

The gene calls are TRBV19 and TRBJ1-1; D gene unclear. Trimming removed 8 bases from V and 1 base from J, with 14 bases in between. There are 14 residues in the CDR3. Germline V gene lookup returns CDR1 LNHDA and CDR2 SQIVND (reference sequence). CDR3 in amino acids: CASGRGGRNTEAFF. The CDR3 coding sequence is TGTGCCAGTGGACGGGGAGGTCGGAACACTGAAGCTTTCTTT. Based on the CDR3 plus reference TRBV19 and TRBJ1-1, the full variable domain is DGGITQSPKYLFRKEGQNVTLSCEQNLNHDAMYWYRQDPGQGLRLIYYSQIVNDFQKGDIAEGYSVSREKKESFPLTVTSAQKNPTAFYLCASGRGGRNTEAFFGQGTRLTVV.

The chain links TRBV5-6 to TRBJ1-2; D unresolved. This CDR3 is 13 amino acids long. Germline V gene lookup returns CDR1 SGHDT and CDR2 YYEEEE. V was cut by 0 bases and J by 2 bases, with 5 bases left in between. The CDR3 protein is CASSLAQNYGYTF. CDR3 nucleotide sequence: TGTGCCAGCAGCTTGGCACAGAACTATGGCTACACCTTC.

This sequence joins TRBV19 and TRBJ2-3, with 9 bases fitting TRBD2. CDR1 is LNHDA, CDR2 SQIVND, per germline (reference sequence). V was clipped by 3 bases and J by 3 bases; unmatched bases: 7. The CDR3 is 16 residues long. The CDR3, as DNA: TGTGCCAGTAGTATGAATAGCGGGGGAAGGACAGATACGCAGTATTTT. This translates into CASSMNSGGRTDTQYF.

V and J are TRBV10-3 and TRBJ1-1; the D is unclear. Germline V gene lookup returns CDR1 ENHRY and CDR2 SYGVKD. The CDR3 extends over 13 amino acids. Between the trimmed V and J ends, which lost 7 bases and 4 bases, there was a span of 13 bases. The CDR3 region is CAITRGGGTEAFF. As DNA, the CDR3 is TGTGCCATCACCCGCGGTGGAGGCACTGAAGCTTTCTTT.

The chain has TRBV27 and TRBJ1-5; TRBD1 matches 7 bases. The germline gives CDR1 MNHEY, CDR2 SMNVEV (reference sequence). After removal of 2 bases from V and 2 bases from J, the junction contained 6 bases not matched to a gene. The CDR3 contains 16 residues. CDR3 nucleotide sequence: TGTGCCAGCAGTTTAAGGTACAGGGGTGGCAATCAGCCCCAGCATTTT. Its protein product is CASSLRYRGGNQPQHF.

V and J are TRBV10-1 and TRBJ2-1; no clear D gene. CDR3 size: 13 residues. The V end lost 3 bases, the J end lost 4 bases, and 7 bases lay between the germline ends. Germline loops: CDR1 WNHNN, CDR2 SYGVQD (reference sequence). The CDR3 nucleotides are TGCGCCAGCAGTGACGCCGGGTACAATGAGCAGTTCTTC. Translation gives CASSDAGYNEQFF.

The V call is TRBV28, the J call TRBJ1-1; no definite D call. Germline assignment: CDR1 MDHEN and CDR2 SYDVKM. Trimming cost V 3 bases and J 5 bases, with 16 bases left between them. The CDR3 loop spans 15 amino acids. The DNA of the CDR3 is TGTGCCAGCAGTTTTCAGCGGGGTCCCCGGACTGAAGCTTTCTTT. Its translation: CASSFQRGPRTEAFF.

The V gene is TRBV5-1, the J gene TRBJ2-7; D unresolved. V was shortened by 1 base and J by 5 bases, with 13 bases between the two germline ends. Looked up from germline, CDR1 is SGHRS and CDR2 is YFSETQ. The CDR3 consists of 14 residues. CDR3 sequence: CASSLNIRSHEQYF. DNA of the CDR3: TGCGCCAGCAGCTTGAACATTCGGAGCCACGAGCAGTACTTC.

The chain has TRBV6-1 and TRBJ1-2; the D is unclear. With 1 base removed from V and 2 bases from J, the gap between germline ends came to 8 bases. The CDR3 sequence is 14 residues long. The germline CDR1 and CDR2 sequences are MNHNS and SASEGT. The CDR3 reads CASSEGGENYGYTF. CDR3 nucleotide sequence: TGTGCCAGCAGTGAAGGAGGCGAGAACTATGGCTACACCTTC.

CDR3 sequence reads: CASSLLTVGYTF. CDR3 coding DNA: TGTGCCAGCAGTTTATTAACAGTCGGCTACACCTTC. The chain joins TRBV28 to TRBJ1-2, with D unclear. This CDR3 is built from 12 residues. V shed 1 base and J shed 8 bases, with 8 bases lying between them. The germline V gene has CDR1 MDHEN and CDR2 SYDVKM.

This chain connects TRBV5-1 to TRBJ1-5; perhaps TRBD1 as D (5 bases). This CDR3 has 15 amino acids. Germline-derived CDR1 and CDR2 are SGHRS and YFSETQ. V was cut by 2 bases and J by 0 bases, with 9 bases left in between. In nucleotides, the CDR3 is TGCGCCAGCAGCTTTGATGACAGTAGCAATCAGCCCCAGCATTTT. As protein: CASSFDDSSNQPQHF.

Written as DNA, the CDR3 is TGTGCCTGGAGTGTCACGACAGGGTCCCGAGAGACCCAGTACTTC. Its translation is CAWSVTTGSRETQYF. The chain recombines TRBV30 with TRBJ2-5, with 7 bases that match TRBD1. With 0 bases clipped from V and 4 bases from J, the junction kept 8 bases outside the gene matches. The V gene's germline CDR1 is GTSNPN and CDR2 SVGIG (reference sequence). There are 15 residues in the CDR3.

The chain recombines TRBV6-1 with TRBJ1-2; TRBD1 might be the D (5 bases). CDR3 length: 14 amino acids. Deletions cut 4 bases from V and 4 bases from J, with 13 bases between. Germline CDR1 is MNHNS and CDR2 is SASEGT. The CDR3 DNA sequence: TGTGCCAGCAGTGTTCAGGGAGGGAGCTATGGCTACACCTTC. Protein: CASSVQGGSYGYTF.

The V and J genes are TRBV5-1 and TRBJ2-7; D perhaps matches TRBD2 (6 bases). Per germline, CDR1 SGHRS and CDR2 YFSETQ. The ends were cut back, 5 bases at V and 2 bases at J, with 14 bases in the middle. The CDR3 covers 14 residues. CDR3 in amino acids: CASSSFSSAYEQYF. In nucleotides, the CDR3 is TGCGCCAGCAGTAGTTTCTCTAGCGCCTACGAGCAGTACTTC. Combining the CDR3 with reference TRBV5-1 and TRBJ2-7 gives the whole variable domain KAGVTQTPRYLIKTRGQQVTLSCSPISGHRSVSWYQQTPGQGLQFLFEYFSETQRNKGNFPGRFSGRQFSNSRSEMNVSTLELGDSALYLCASSSFSSAYEQYFGPGTRLTVT.

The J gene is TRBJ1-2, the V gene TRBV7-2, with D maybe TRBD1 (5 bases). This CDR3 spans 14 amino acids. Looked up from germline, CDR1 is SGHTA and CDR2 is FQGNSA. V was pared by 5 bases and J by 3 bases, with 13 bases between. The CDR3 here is CASSTPGGDYGYTF. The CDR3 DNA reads TGTGCCAGCAGCACCCCCGGGGGAGACTATGGCTACACCTTC.